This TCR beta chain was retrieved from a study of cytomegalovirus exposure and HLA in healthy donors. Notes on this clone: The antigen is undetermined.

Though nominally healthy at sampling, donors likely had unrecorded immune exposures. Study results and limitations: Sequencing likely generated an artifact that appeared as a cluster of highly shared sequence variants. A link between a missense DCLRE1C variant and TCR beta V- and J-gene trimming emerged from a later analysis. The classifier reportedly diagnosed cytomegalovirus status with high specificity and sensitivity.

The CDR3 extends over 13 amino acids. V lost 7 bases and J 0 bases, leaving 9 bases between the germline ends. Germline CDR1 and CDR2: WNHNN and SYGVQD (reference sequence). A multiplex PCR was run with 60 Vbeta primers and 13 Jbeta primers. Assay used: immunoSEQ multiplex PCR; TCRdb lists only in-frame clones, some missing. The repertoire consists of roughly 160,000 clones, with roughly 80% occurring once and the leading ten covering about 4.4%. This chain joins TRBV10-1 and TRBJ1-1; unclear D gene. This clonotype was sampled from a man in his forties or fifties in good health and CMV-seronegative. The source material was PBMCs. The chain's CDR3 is CASTGSLNTEAFF. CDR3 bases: TGCGCCAGCACCGGGAGCCTGAACACTGAAGCTTTCTTT.